Sequencing of this T cell receptor beta chain was carried out in a study of neurological immune-mediated disorders. This clonotype has at least ten counts. What it binds is not known. General study findings and limits: Expansion of TCR clones was greatest in HTLV-1-associated myelopathy and smallest in multiple sclerosis, where it fell below that of healthy controls.

The CDR3 spans 13 residues. Germline CDR1 and CDR2: MDHEN and SYDVKM. The ends were cut back, 2 bases at V and 7 bases at J, with 9 bases in the middle. TCRdb passed the 5' RACE reads through MiXCR, listing each CDR3 protein once. The sample carries about 50,000 distinct CDR3 sequences, over 9% recorded once. The sample consisted of PBMCs. The receptor comes from a man in his 70s with HTLV-1-associated myelopathy (HAM/TSP). This chain links TRBV28 with TRBJ2-1, with D possibly being TRBD1 (6 bases). The CDR3 spells CASSLGQSNEQFF. The CDR3 DNA sequence: TGTGCCAGCAGTTTAGGACAGTCTAATGAGCAGTTCTTC.